Listed below are T cell receptor beta chains from one sample, sequenced in a study of cytomegalovirus exposure and HLA in healthy donors. The repertoire was sequenced with immunoSEQ multiplex PCR; TCRdb's copy has only in-frame clones and lacks some. The sample records 90,000 to 150,000 clones, approximately 90% being singletons. The source material was PBMCs. The origin of the receptors is a young woman in good health and CMV-seropositive. Each CDR3 is given with its conserved first and last residue. The order of the fields is D gene, J gene, clone size, V gene, CDR3 DNA, CDR3 protein. D genes are given only for firm matches. Size values are once, few and many counts, or a class for expanded clones, and some rows have none.

d_call: -; j_call: TRBJ1-4; clone_size: -; v_call: TRBV18; cdr3_nt: TGTGCCAGCTCACCAGTACAGGGTATTGAAAAACTGTTTTTT; cdr3_aa: CASSPVQGIEKLFF
d_call: -; j_call: TRBJ2-1; clone_size: -; v_call: TRBV11-3; cdr3_nt: TGTGCCAGCAGCTTCGGTCTACGGGAGCAGTTCTTC; cdr3_aa: CASSFGLREQFF
d_call: TRBD1; j_call: TRBJ2-7; clone_size: -; v_call: TRBV7-2; cdr3_nt: TGTGCCAGCAGCAGAGACAGGGCCGGCGAGCAGTACTTC; cdr3_aa: CASSRDRAGEQYF
d_call: TRBD1; j_call: TRBJ2-2; clone_size: -; v_call: TRBV27; cdr3_nt: TGTGCCAGCAGTAGACAGGGGGGATGGAACACCGGGGAGCTGTTTTTT; cdr3_aa: CASSRQGGWNTGELFF
d_call: -; j_call: TRBJ2-3; clone_size: once; v_call: TRBV6-1; cdr3_nt: TGTGCCAGCGGGGGCCCCACAGATACGCAGTATTTT; cdr3_aa: CASGGPTDTQYF
d_call: TRBD1; j_call: TRBJ2-7; clone_size: -; v_call: TRBV5-4; cdr3_nt: TGTGCCAGCAGCTCTACTGACAGGGGAGCCTACGAGCAGTACTTC; cdr3_aa: CASSSTDRGAYEQYF
d_call: -; j_call: TRBJ2-3; clone_size: -; v_call: TRBV18; cdr3_nt: TGTGCCAGCTCGTCCTCGAGGGCCACTAGCACAGATACGCAGTATTTT; cdr3_aa: CASSSSRATSTDTQYF
d_call: TRBD1; j_call: TRBJ1-2; clone_size: -; v_call: TRBV7-6; cdr3_nt: TGTGCCAGCAGCTTAGAAGGGGGCAATGGCTACACCTTC; cdr3_aa: CASSLEGGNGYTF
d_call: TRBD2; j_call: TRBJ2-1; clone_size: -; v_call: TRBV7-9; cdr3_nt: TGTGCCAGCAGCTTAGGGCTAGCGGGGAAGGTTGAGCAGTTCTTC; cdr3_aa: CASSLGLAGKVEQFF
d_call: TRBD2; j_call: TRBJ2-2; clone_size: -; v_call: TRBV5-5; cdr3_nt: TGTGCCAGCAGCGAAGCGGGAGGCCACCAGGAGCTGTTTTTT; cdr3_aa: CASSEAGGHQELFF
d_call: TRBD2; j_call: TRBJ2-1; clone_size: -; v_call: TRBV6-1; cdr3_nt: TGTGCCAGCACCTTACTAGCGGGAGGGGGACATGAGCAGTTCTTC; cdr3_aa: CASTLLAGGGHEQFF
d_call: -; j_call: TRBJ1-2; clone_size: -; v_call: TRBV18; cdr3_nt: TGTGCCAGCTCACAACAGGGCGACTATGGCTACACCTTC; cdr3_aa: CASSQQGDYGYTF
d_call: TRBD2; j_call: TRBJ2-7; clone_size: -; v_call: TRBV5-3; cdr3_nt: TGTGCCAGAAGCGTGGGACTAGCGGGAGGGGAGCAGTACTTC; cdr3_aa: CARSVGLAGGEQYF
d_call: -; j_call: TRBJ1-6; clone_size: -; v_call: TRBV4-1; cdr3_nt: TGCGCCAGCAGCCCATCGACAGTCCTTTTCTCCCATAATTCACCCCTCCACTTT; cdr3_aa: CASSPSTVLFSHNSPLHF
d_call: -; j_call: TRBJ1-1; clone_size: few; v_call: TRBV9; cdr3_nt: TGTGCCAGCAGCGACCTGGAGGGCACTGAAGCTTTCTTT; cdr3_aa: CASSDLEGTEAFF
d_call: -; j_call: TRBJ1-3; clone_size: -; v_call: TRBV28; cdr3_nt: TGTGCCAGCAGTTTCAGCAGGGAGGGGGACACCATATATTTT; cdr3_aa: CASSFSREGDTIYF
d_call: -; j_call: TRBJ1-2; clone_size: once; v_call: TRBV4-1; cdr3_nt: TGCGCCAGCAGCGGTTCTCCGGGCTATGGCTACACCTTC; cdr3_aa: CASSGSPGYGYTF
d_call: TRBD1; j_call: TRBJ1-4; clone_size: -; v_call: TRBV7-9; cdr3_nt: TGTGCCAGCAGCTCACGACAGGGGTATGAAAAACTGTTTTTT; cdr3_aa: CASSSRQGYEKLFF
d_call: -; j_call: TRBJ1-3; clone_size: once; v_call: TRBV19; cdr3_nt: TGTGCCAGTAGCCTTCCGACTCTCCTCTCTGGAAACACCATATATTTT; cdr3_aa: CASSLPTLLSGNTIYF
d_call: TRBD1; j_call: TRBJ1-2; clone_size: -; v_call: TRBV18; cdr3_nt: TGTGCCAGCTCATCGACAGGGGACAATGGCTACACCTTC; cdr3_aa: CASSSTGDNGYTF
d_call: TRBD2; j_call: TRBJ2-3; clone_size: -; v_call: TRBV13; cdr3_nt: TGTGCCAGCAGCCCCCGCGGGGGGCCCGATACGCAGTATTTT; cdr3_aa: CASSPRGGPDTQYF
d_call: TRBD2; j_call: TRBJ2-1; clone_size: -; v_call: TRBV4-2; cdr3_nt: TGTGCCAGCAGCCAAGCCCCGACTAGCGGGGGTACTGAGCAGTTCTTC; cdr3_aa: CASSQAPTSGGTEQFF
d_call: -; j_call: TRBJ1-2; clone_size: -; v_call: TRBV2; cdr3_nt: TGTGCCAGCAGTGGACAGTTAGCTAACTATGGCTACACCTTC; cdr3_aa: CASSGQLANYGYTF
d_call: -; j_call: TRBJ2-1; clone_size: -; v_call: TRBV4-1; cdr3_nt: TGCGCCAGCAGCTTGAGGCTAGCAAACAATGAGCAGTTCTTC; cdr3_aa: CASSLRLANNEQFF
d_call: -; j_call: TRBJ1-4; clone_size: -; v_call: TRBV4-1; cdr3_nt: TGCGCCAGCAGCCAGGCCCGCCCCGGGGAAAAACTGTTTTTT; cdr3_aa: CASSQARPGEKLFF
d_call: TRBD2; j_call: TRBJ2-5; clone_size: few; v_call: TRBV15; cdr3_nt: TGTGCCACCAGCAGATATAGCGGGGGGGTCCAAGAGACCCAGTACTTC; cdr3_aa: CATSRYSGGVQETQYF
d_call: -; j_call: TRBJ2-3; clone_size: -; v_call: TRBV7-8; cdr3_nt: TGTGCCAGCAGCGGGGGCCTCACAGATACGCAGTATTTT; cdr3_aa: CASSGGLTDTQYF
d_call: -; j_call: TRBJ2-5; clone_size: -; v_call: TRBV6-5; cdr3_nt: TGTGCCAGCAGTCGGACAGCCCAAGAGACCCAGTACTTC; cdr3_aa: CASSRTAQETQYF
d_call: -; j_call: TRBJ2-5; clone_size: -; v_call: TRBV18; cdr3_nt: TGTGCCAGCTCACCTTCTCAGGGACAAGAGACCCAGTACTTC; cdr3_aa: CASSPSQGQETQYF
d_call: TRBD2; j_call: TRBJ2-1; clone_size: -; v_call: TRBV5-1; cdr3_nt: TGCGCCAGCGGCAGGTCTAGCGGACGTCCTTACAATGAGCAGTTCTTC; cdr3_aa: CASGRSSGRPYNEQFF
d_call: TRBD2; j_call: TRBJ2-1; clone_size: -; v_call: TRBV13; cdr3_nt: TGTGCCAGCAGCTTATCGACTAGCGGGGGGGATAATGAGCAGTTCTTC; cdr3_aa: CASSLSTSGGDNEQFF
d_call: -; j_call: TRBJ2-7; clone_size: -; v_call: TRBV6-1; cdr3_nt: TGTGCCAGCAGTGTATCCTCCTACGAGCAGTACTTC; cdr3_aa: CASSVSSYEQYF
d_call: TRBD2; j_call: TRBJ2-1; clone_size: -; v_call: TRBV5-1; cdr3_nt: TGCGCCAGCAGCAAGTCGACTAGCGGGTCCTACAATGAGCAGTTCTTC; cdr3_aa: CASSKSTSGSYNEQFF
d_call: TRBD2; j_call: TRBJ2-5; clone_size: -; v_call: TRBV5-1; cdr3_nt: TGCGCCAGCAGCATTAGCGGGGCTACGCAAGAGACCCAGTACTTC; cdr3_aa: CASSISGATQETQYF
d_call: -; j_call: TRBJ2-2; clone_size: -; v_call: TRBV7-2; cdr3_nt: TGTGCCAGCAGCTTAGTCAGGGGTCAGGCCGGGGAGCTGTTTTTT; cdr3_aa: CASSLVRGQAGELFF
d_call: TRBD1; j_call: TRBJ1-3; clone_size: once; v_call: TRBV27; cdr3_nt: TGTGCCAGCAGTAGGGACAGAACCTTCTCTGGAAACACCATATATTTT; cdr3_aa: CASSRDRTFSGNTIYF
d_call: -; j_call: TRBJ2-6; clone_size: -; v_call: TRBV15; cdr3_nt: TGTGCCACCAGCAGAGGAGGCTTGGGGGCCAACGTCCTGACTTTC; cdr3_aa: CATSRGGLGANVLTF
d_call: TRBD2; j_call: TRBJ2-1; clone_size: -; v_call: TRBV29-1; cdr3_nt: TGCAGCGGTAGTAGCGGGGATGAGCAGTTCTTC; cdr3_aa: CSGSSGDEQFF
d_call: -; j_call: TRBJ2-2; clone_size: once; v_call: TRBV18; cdr3_nt: TGTGCCAGCTCACCGCGTGACACCGGGGAGCTGTTTTTT; cdr3_aa: CASSPRDTGELFF
d_call: TRBD2; j_call: TRBJ2-7; clone_size: -; v_call: TRBV11-3; cdr3_nt: TGTGCCAGCAGCCGAGGGACTAGCGGGGGGGCCGTGTACGAGCAGTACTTC; cdr3_aa: CASSRGTSGGAVYEQYF
d_call: TRBD2; j_call: TRBJ2-7; clone_size: -; v_call: TRBV13; cdr3_nt: TGTGCCAGCAGCTTGGGACTAGCGGGGCACCACTACGAGCAGTACTTC; cdr3_aa: CASSLGLAGHHYEQYF
d_call: -; j_call: TRBJ2-5; clone_size: -; v_call: TRBV7-8; cdr3_nt: TGTGCCAGCAGCTTAGACCTAGGGTCGGGGGAGACCCAGTACTTC; cdr3_aa: CASSLDLGSGETQYF
d_call: -; j_call: TRBJ1-3; clone_size: -; v_call: TRBV7-7; cdr3_nt: TGTGCTAGCAGCTCACGTCCGGGGTCTGGAAACACCATATATTTT; cdr3_aa: CASSSRPGSGNTIYF
d_call: -; j_call: TRBJ2-7; clone_size: once; v_call: TRBV27; cdr3_nt: TGTGCCAGCGGAATGTCGATGGGACTCCACGAGCAGTACTTC; cdr3_aa: CASGMSMGLHEQYF
d_call: TRBD2; j_call: TRBJ2-7; clone_size: -; v_call: TRBV4-1; cdr3_nt: TGCGCCAGCAGCCCGACTAGCGGGGGCACCTACGAGCAGTACTTC; cdr3_aa: CASSPTSGGTYEQYF
d_call: TRBD2; j_call: TRBJ2-1; clone_size: -; v_call: TRBV28; cdr3_nt: TGTGCCAGCAGTATACCCGGGACTAGTCGTACTGAGCAGTTCTTC; cdr3_aa: CASSIPGTSRTEQFF
d_call: TRBD1; j_call: TRBJ2-5; clone_size: -; v_call: TRBV5-1; cdr3_nt: TGCGCCAGCAGCTCCGGGACAGGGAGGGAGACCCAGTACTTC; cdr3_aa: CASSSGTGRETQYF
d_call: TRBD1; j_call: TRBJ1-1; clone_size: once; v_call: TRBV30; cdr3_nt: TGTGCCTGGAGTCCCCAGGGGGCACGCACTGAAGCTTTCTTT; cdr3_aa: CAWSPQGARTEAFF
d_call: -; j_call: TRBJ1-2; clone_size: -; v_call: TRBV7-8; cdr3_nt: TGTGCCAGCAGCTTAGTGCAGGGGACCACGAAACGGGGCTACACCTTC; cdr3_aa: CASSLVQGTTKRGYTF
d_call: -; j_call: TRBJ1-1; clone_size: -; v_call: TRBV18; cdr3_nt: TGTGCCAGCTCACCACACAGGATCATGAACACTGAAGCTTTCTTT; cdr3_aa: CASSPHRIMNTEAFF
d_call: TRBD1; j_call: TRBJ1-5; clone_size: -; v_call: TRBV18; cdr3_nt: TGTGCCAGCTCACAACAGGGGTATGGTCAGCCCCAGCATTTT; cdr3_aa: CASSQQGYGQPQHF
d_call: TRBD1; j_call: TRBJ1-1; clone_size: -; v_call: TRBV7-9; cdr3_nt: TGTGCCAGCAGCTTAGTTAGTACAGGGGGCTACACTGAAGCTTTCTTT; cdr3_aa: CASSLVSTGGYTEAFF
d_call: TRBD2; j_call: TRBJ2-1; clone_size: -; v_call: TRBV5-6; cdr3_nt: TGTGCCAGCAGCTTGGCGATGCAGCGGGGGGGAAATGAGCAGTTCTTC; cdr3_aa: CASSLAMQRGGNEQFF